One sample yielded the 27 T cell receptor beta chains listed below, sequenced in a study of blood T cell repertoires in COVID-19. Using immunoSEQ multiplex PCR, the repertoire was profiled, and TCRdb retains in-frame clones only, with some absent. The table lists 56,000 or so clones, approximately 81% of them singletons. The sample taken for sequencing was peripheral blood. The receptors stem from a man in his fifties or sixties with acute or convalescent COVID-19.

Only a few counts were recorded for this clone. V gene TRBV14 combines with J gene TRBJ2-3; D gene uncertain. CDR1 is SGHDN, CDR2 FVKESK, per germline. V lost 1 base to trimming and J lost 8 bases, with 7 bases between them. CDR3 length: 12 residues. In nucleotides, the CDR3 is TGTGCCAGCAGCCAAGGGCCTGTTACGCAGTATTTT. Translated, it gives CASSQGPVTQYF. Full variable domain (missing parts from reference TRBV14 and TRBJ2-3): EAGVTQFPSHSVIEKGQTVTLRCDPISGHDNLYWYRRVMGKEIKFLLHFVKESKQDESGMPNNRFLAERTGGTYSTLKVQPAELEDSGVYFCASSQGPVTQYFGPGTRLTVL.

The rearrangement links TRBV10-3 to TRBJ1-5; D call uncertain. The germline V gene encodes CDR1 ENHRY and CDR2 SYGVKD. There are 15 residues in the CDR3. V lost 0 bases, J lost 4 bases, and 10 bases lay in between. The CDR3 here is CAISESFARNQPQHF. CDR3 DNA: TGTGCCATCAGTGAGTCGTTTGCGAGAAATCAGCCCCAGCATTTT.

About this clone itself: Sequence at one end of the junction differs from germline and may be a read error. The V call is TRBV7-9, the J call TRBJ2-7; maybe TRBD1 (10 bases). Per germline, CDR1 SEHNR and CDR2 FQNEAQ (reference sequence). The CDR3 is 13 amino acids. The CDR3 DNA sequence: TGTGCCAGCAGCCCGCGCGGGGGGGACAGGGGCAACTTC. Translated: CASSPRGGDRGNF.

The chain recombines TRBV25-1 with TRBJ1-6; the D is unclear. The V end lost 1 base, the J end lost 9 bases, and 10 bases lay between the germline ends. CDR1 MGHDK and CDR2 SYGVNS come from the germline V gene. The CDR3 runs 14 residues. The CDR3 reads CASSESGSGSPLHF. The DNA for the CDR3 is TGTGCCAGCAGTGAATCGGGGTCGGGTTCACCCCTCCACTTT.

V gene TRBV4-2 combines with J gene TRBJ2-7; 10 bases fit TRBD2. CDR1 and CDR2 (germline): LGHNA, YNFKEQ. Germline trimming cut 0 bases from V and 3 bases from J; bases unmatched to any gene: 5. The CDR3 extends over 16 amino acids. Here the CDR3 reads CASSQDGKREGYEQYF. The CDR3 DNA sequence: TGTGCCAGCAGCCAAGATGGAAAGCGGGAGGGCTACGAGCAGTACTTC.

The genes are TRBV9 and TRBJ2-7, with D perhaps matching TRBD2 (6 bases). V was pared by 6 bases and J by 0 bases, with 25 bases between. CDR1 is SGDLS, CDR2 YYNGEE, per germline. This CDR3 is built from 18 residues. CDR3: CASISGGYFIGTSYEQYF. CDR3 DNA sequence: TGTGCCAGCATCTCTGGGGGGTACTTTATCGGGACCTCCTACGAGCAGTACTTC.

This chain connects TRBV10-3 to TRBJ1-1; unclear D gene. Germline loops: CDR1 ENHRY, CDR2 SYGVKD. The CDR3 is 13 residues long. V lost 4 bases and J lost 10, with 16 bases in between. CDR3 nucleotides: TGTGCCATCAGTGGGGAACATGGACGGGGAGCTTTCTTT. It translates to CAISGEHGRGAFF.

This clone was detected only a few times. The V call is TRBV7-3, the J call TRBJ2-2, with TRBD1 as a possible D gene (6 bases). The CDR3 runs to 15 residues. Germline lookup yields CDR1 SGHTA and CDR2 FQGTGA. Trimming shortened V by 5 bases and J by 4 bases, and 14 bases separated the two germline ends. CDR3 nucleotides: TGTGCCAGCAGCCCCGGGACACACTCCACCGGGGAGCTGTTTTTT. This encodes CASSPGTHSTGELFF.

The chain has TRBV20-1 and TRBJ1-5; a weak D match, TRBD1 (5 bases). The germline V and J ends were trimmed by 3 bases and 2 bases, with 14 bases remaining between them. The germline V gene encodes CDR1 DFQATT and CDR2 SNEGSKA (reference sequence). The CDR3 has 15 residues. This CDR3 is CSASRAGPGNQPQHF. CDR3 sequence (DNA): TGCAGTGCTAGTCGTGCGGGACCCGGCAATCAGCCCCAGCATTTT.

The chain is built from TRBV13 and TRBJ2-3; TRBD2 agrees at 12 bases. The CDR3 contains 16 residues. V was clipped by 5 bases and J by 3 bases; unmatched bases: 6. CDR1 and CDR2 from the germline V gene are PRHDT and FYEKMQ (reference sequence). The CDR3 sequence: CASSHGLAGPTDTQYF. The CDR3 DNA sequence: TGTGCCAGCAGCCACGGACTAGCGGGACCAACAGATACGCAGTATTTT.

The V gene is TRBV5-1, the J gene TRBJ2-7; the match to TRBD2 covers 7 bases. Germline CDR1 and CDR2: SGHRS and YFSETQ. The CDR3 sequence is 13 residues long. V was pared by 2 bases and J by 2 bases, with 1 base of the junction left unmatched. This CDR3 reads CASSFGTTYEQYF. CDR3 coding DNA: TGCGCCAGCAGCTTTGGGACTACCTACGAGCAGTACTTC.

This clone was seen more than once but under ten times. The V gene is TRBV20-1, the J gene TRBJ1-6; tentative D call: TRBD1 (5 bases). This CDR3 comprises 13 residues. V dropped 3 bases and J dropped 10 bases, with 13 bases sitting between them. CDR1 is DFQATT and CDR2 is SNEGSKA in the germline V gene (reference sequence). The CDR3 loop is CSASFQGGSPLHF. The CDR3 DNA reads TGCAGTGCTAGTTTCCAGGGAGGATCACCCCTCCACTTT.

The chain uses TRBV19 and TRBJ2-3, with TRBD1 as a possible D gene (6 bases). V lost 3 bases and J lost 4, with 14 bases in between. The CDR3 is made up of 15 amino acids. CDR1 LNHDA and CDR2 SQIVND come from the germline V gene (reference sequence). The CDR3 coding sequence is TGTGCCAGTAGTATGGACAGAATCGTCTCAGATACGCAGTATTTT. Translation gives CASSMDRIVSDTQYF.

V is TRBV14 and J is TRBJ1-5; D is unresolved. Germline CDR1 and CDR2: SGHDN and FVKESK. The CDR3 length is 12 residues. Deletions cut 4 bases from V and 9 bases from J, with 10 bases between. The CDR3 sequence: CASSLRVGPQHF. In nucleotides, the CDR3 is TGTGCCAGCAGCCTAAGAGTTGGGCCCCAGCATTTT.

This chain joins TRBV28 and TRBJ1-6; D is perhaps TRBD1 (5 bases). Germline loops: CDR1 MDHEN, CDR2 SYDVKM. Trimming took 5 bases from V and 13 from J, leaving 12 bases between them. The CDR3 is 12 amino acids. The CDR3 is CASSTMTAPLHF. CDR3 bases: TGTGCCAGCAGTACGATGACAGCTCCCCTCCACTTT.

The chain uses TRBV2 and TRBJ1-5; weak D call: TRBD1 (6 bases). The ends were cut back, 2 bases at V and 2 bases at J, with 7 bases in the middle. There are 14 residues in the CDR3. The germline V gene has CDR1 SNHLY and CDR2 FYNNEI. The CDR3 DNA is TGTGCCAGCAGTGAAAACAGGGGCAATCAGCCCCAGCATTTT. It yields the protein CASSENRGNQPQHF.

The rearrangement uses TRBV5-1 and TRBJ2-3, with 8 nucleotides matching TRBD2. The CDR3 runs 14 residues. The ends lost 5 bases at V and 2 bases at J; junction bases unmatched: 4. Germline V CDR1 and CDR2: SGHRS, YFSETQ. The CDR3 here is CASSSGKNTDTQYF. CDR3 nucleotide sequence: TGCGCCAGCAGTAGCGGGAAAAACACAGATACGCAGTATTTT.

Here the CDR3 DNA reads TGTGCCAGCTCACCCTACAGACAGGGCCACGAGCAGTACTTC. Translation gives CASSPYRQGHEQYF. The chain uses TRBV18 and TRBJ2-7, with 7 bases that match TRBD1. The CDR3 is 14 amino acids. Unmatched junction bases numbered 7, after V lost 3 bases and J lost 5 bases. The V gene's germline CDR1 is KGHSH and CDR2 LQKENI.

The CDR3 here is CASSQASYAGSDYEQYF. Here the CDR3 DNA reads TGTGCCAGCAGCCAAGCATCGTATGCGGGTAGTGACTACGAGCAGTACTTC. This chain connects TRBV3-1 (or the pseudogene TRBV3-2) to TRBJ2-7; tentative D call: TRBD2 (5 bases). Trimming shortened V by 1 base and J by 3 bases, and 19 bases separated the two germline ends. The CDR3 extends over 17 amino acids. Germline CDR1 reads LGHDT; CDR2 reads YNNKEL (reference sequence).

The chain is built from TRBV7-3 and TRBJ1-2, with TRBD1 identical over 12 bases. Germline V gene sequence: CDR1 SGHTA, CDR2 FQGTGA. The length of the CDR3 is 15 residues. Germline trimming cut 5 bases from V and 4 bases from J; bases unmatched to any gene: 5. CDR3 sequence reads: CASSPGTGGTYGYTF. CDR3 DNA: TGTGCCAGCAGCCCCGGGACAGGGGGCACCTATGGCTACACCTTC.

This chain links TRBV6-5 with TRBJ2-5; 13 nucleotides agree with TRBD2. J lost 4 bases, V lost 6 bases, and 2 bases had no gene match. Per the germline V gene, CDR1 is MNHEY and CDR2 is SVGAGI. This CDR3 spans 14 amino acids. As DNA, the CDR3 is TGTGCCAGCAGCGGACTAGCGGGGGTAGAGACCCAGTACTTC. This sequence encodes CASSGLAGVETQYF.

The chain recombines TRBV7-9 with TRBJ1-2, with no clear D. V lost 1 base to trimming and J lost 4 bases, with 10 bases between them. The length of the CDR3 is 14 residues. The germline V gene encodes CDR1 SEHNR and CDR2 FQNEAQ (reference sequence). CDR3 DNA sequence: TGTGCCAGCAGCTTAGACGACTTGAGCTATGGCTACACCTTC. This gives the protein CASSLDDLSYGYTF. The variable domain in full, completed from reference TRBV7-9 and TRBJ1-2, reads DTGVSQNPRHKITKRGQNVTFRCDPISEHNRLYWYRQTLGQGPEFLTYFQNEAQLEKSRLLSDRFSAERPKGSFSTLEIQRTEQGDSAMYLCASSLDDLSYGYTFGSGTRLTVV.

The J gene is TRBJ1-1, the V gene TRBV2; the match to TRBD1 covers 11 bases. The CDR3 has 17 amino acids. The J segment lost 0 bases and the V segment lost 1 base, leaving 4 bases of the junction unmatched. CDR1 SNHLY and CDR2 FYNNEI come from the germline V gene. The CDR3 reads CASSEGTGGGMNTEAFF. As DNA, the CDR3 is TGTGCCAGCAGTGAAGGGACAGGGGGCGGGATGAACACTGAAGCTTTCTTT. The full variable domain, rest sourced from reference TRBV2 and TRBJ1-1, is EPEVTQTPSHQVTQMGQEVILRCVPISNHLYFYWYRQILGQKVEFLVSFYNNEISEKSEIFDDQFSVERPDGSNFTLKIRSTKLEDSAMYFCASSEGTGGGMNTEAFFGQGTRLTVV.

The chain carries TRBV15 and TRBJ2-7; no reliable D call. V was shortened by 0 bases and J by 5 bases, with 14 bases between the two germline ends. This CDR3 contains 15 residues. Per the germline V gene, CDR1 is LNHNV and CDR2 is YYDKDF (reference sequence). The CDR3 region is CATSRDTGVGDEQYF. The CDR3 coding sequence is TGTGCCACCAGCAGAGATACGGGTGTCGGCGACGAGCAGTACTTC.

This clone was seen more than once but under ten times. The genes are TRBV7-9 and TRBJ1-2; 7 nucleotides line up with TRBD1. There are 16 residues in the CDR3. J was trimmed by 2 bases and V by 5 bases; bases with no gene match: 11. Germline-derived CDR1 and CDR2 are SEHNR and FQNEAQ (reference sequence). The CDR3, as DNA: TGTGCCAGCAGCCCTAGCACAGGGGTACTAAACTATGGCTACACCTTC. As protein: CASSPSTGVLNYGYTF.

The rearrangement uses TRBV5-8 and TRBJ2-5; TRBD2 is a possible D gene (6 bases). Germline CDR1 and CDR2: SGHTS and YDEGEE. The CDR3 contains 13 residues. The germline V and J ends were trimmed by 5 bases and 4 bases, with 12 bases remaining between them. CDR3 amino acids: CASRGYGGETQYF. The DNA of the CDR3 is TGTGCCAGCAGGGGGTACGGGGGAGAGACCCAGTACTTC.

This chain links TRBV2 with TRBJ1-5; D unresolved. The V gene lost 6 bases and the J gene lost 7 bases, with 13 bases spanning the gap. The CDR3 runs to 13 residues. Germline V gene sequence: CDR1 SNHLY, CDR2 FYNNEI. CDR3 in amino acids: CASSIDKTQPQHF. The CDR3 region has the DNA TGTGCCAGCAGCATAGACAAGACCCAGCCCCAGCATTTT.